This T cell receptor (beta chain) was recovered during a study of CD4 T cells in relation to SARS-CoV-2 and coronaviruses. Across the study: ViraFEST: approximately 10-day antigen culture of PBMCs, then TCR beta CDR3 sequencing. No peptide or an HIV-1 Nef peptide pool served as negative control. Study results and limitations: SARS-CoV-2-driven expansion was significantly weaker in crossreactive than monoreactive clones.

With respect to this clone: Its specificity is not known.

Sequenced by immunoSEQ multiplex PCR; TCRdb stores in-frame clones only, minus some. The table includes under 20,000 clones, approximately 78% detected once. The CDR3 totals 16 residues. V was pared by 4 bases and J by 5 bases, with 10 bases of the junction left unmatched. CDR1 is SGHNT and CDR2 is YYREEE in the germline V gene (reference sequence). Before the COVID-19 pandemic, during about 2010-2019, CD4+ T cells were taken from unexposed donors. After more than eight days of culture, CD4+ T cells were isolated. Unexposed-donor CD4+ T cells were probed with SARS-CoV-2 S/N and four cold-coronavirus spikes, cells permitting.

What was sequenced was CD4+ T cells from PBMCs, cultured in vitro. This rearrangement joins TRBV5-4 to TRBJ2-7, with 12 bases aligning to TRBD2. The receptor comes from a human donor in good health. CDR3 sequence reads: CASSPGLAGIIHEQYF. The CDR3 region has the DNA TGTGCCAGCAGCCCTGGACTAGCGGGAATTATCCACGAGCAGTACTTC.